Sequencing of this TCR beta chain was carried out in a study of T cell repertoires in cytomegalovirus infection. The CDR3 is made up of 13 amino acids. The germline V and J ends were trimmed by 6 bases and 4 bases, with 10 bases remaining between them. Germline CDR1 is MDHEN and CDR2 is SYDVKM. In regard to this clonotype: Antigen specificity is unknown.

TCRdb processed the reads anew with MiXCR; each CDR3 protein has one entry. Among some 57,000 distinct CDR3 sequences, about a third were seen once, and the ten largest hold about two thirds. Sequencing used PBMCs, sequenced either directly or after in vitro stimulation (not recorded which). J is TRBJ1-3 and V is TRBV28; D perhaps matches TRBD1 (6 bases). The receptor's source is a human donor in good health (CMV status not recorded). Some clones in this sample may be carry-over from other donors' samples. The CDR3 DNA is TGTGCCAGCAGGGAAGGGACAGGAAACACCATATATTTT. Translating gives CASREGTGNTIYF.